This record concerns one T cell receptor (beta chain) sequence. This entry belongs to a study of blood T cell repertoires in COVID-19. The overall study: The United States, Italy and Spain were the sources of the acute and convalescent COVID-19 samples.

Trimming took 4 bases from V and 11 from J; bases not matched to a gene: 10. Per the germline V gene, CDR1 is LNHDA and CDR2 is SQIVND (reference sequence). This CDR3 comprises 15 residues. This table comes from immunoSEQ multiplex PCR, and its TCRdb copy is limited to in-frame clones, with some not included. The sample has about 230,000 clones, 84% seen once. Residents of about 25 US areas, aged about 18 to 95 years, made up the participants. Cohorts were determined from participant-reported clinical history. Two negative PCRs, clearance, or symptom resolution were required of recovered Cohort 3 donors.

Input material: PBMCs or T cells enriched from blood (not recorded which). This receptor was taken from a man between 60 and 75 years old who had recovered from COVID-19. The rearrangement links TRBV19 to TRBJ1-6, with TRBD1 matching 8 bases. In nucleotides, the CDR3 is TGTGCCAGTAGTACCGGGACAGGCCTATCACCACCCCTCCACTTT. This gives the protein CASSTGTGLSPPLHF.